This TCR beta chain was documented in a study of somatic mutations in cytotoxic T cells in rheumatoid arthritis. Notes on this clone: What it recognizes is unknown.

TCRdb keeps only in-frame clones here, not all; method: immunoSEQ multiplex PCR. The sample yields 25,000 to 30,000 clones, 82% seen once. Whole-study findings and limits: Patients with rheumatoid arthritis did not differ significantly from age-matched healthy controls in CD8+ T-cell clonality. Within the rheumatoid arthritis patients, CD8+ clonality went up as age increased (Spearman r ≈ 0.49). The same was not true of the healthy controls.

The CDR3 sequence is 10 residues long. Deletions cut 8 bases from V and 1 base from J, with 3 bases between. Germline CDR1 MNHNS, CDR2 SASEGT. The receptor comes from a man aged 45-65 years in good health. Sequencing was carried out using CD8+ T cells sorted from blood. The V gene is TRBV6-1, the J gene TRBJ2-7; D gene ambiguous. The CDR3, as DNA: TGTGCCAGCGGGTCCTACGAGCAGTACTTC. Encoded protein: CASGSYEQYF.